This is a list of T cell receptor beta chains from one sample in a study of T cell repertoires in cytomegalovirus infection. TCRdb re-called the reads through MiXCR, storing one row per CDR3 protein. Of fewer than 350,000 distinct CDR3 sequences in the sample, more than 8% were seen once. The sample taken for sequencing was PBMCs. These receptors all stem from a human donor in good health (CMV status not recorded). Some clones in this sample may be carry-over from other donors' samples. Each CDR3 is given with its conserved first and last residue. The order of the fields is J gene, V gene, clone size, D gene, CDR3 protein, CDR3 DNA. D genes are given only for firm matches. Rows give clone size only sometimes, using once, few, many, or a class for an expanded clone.

>TRBJ2-3|TRBV18|many|TRBD2
CASSPLPGLATASTDTQYF
TGTGCCAGCTCACCACTTCCGGGACTAGCGACCGCTAGCACAGATACGCAGTATTTT
>TRBJ1-1|TRBV7-2|medium-sized|.
CASGWMNTEAFF
TGTGCCAGCGGGTGGATGAACACTGAAGCTTTCTTT
>TRBJ2-7|TRBV28|few|.
CASSLDGGRLHEQYF
TGTGCCAGCAGTTTAGATGGGGGGCGCCTTCACGAGCAGTACTTC
>TRBJ2-5|TRBV12-3/TRBV12-4|few|TRBD2
CASSSPGGETQYF
TGTGCCAGCAGTTCCCCGGGGGGGGAGACCCAGTACTTC
>TRBJ2-2|TRBV4-2|few|TRBD1
CASSQVVGQGLAGELFF
TGTGCCAGCAGCCAAGTCGTAGGACAGGGTCTCGCCGGGGAGCTGTTTTTT
>TRBJ2-1|TRBV20-1|few|TRBD2
CSGLAGGDEQFF
TGCAGCGGACTAGCGGGGGGGGATGAGCAGTTCTTC
>TRBJ1-1|TRBV4-1|.|.
CASSQRQSAGEAFF
TGTGCCAGCAGCCAACGTCAGTCCGCTGGTGAAGCTTTCTTT
>TRBJ1-5|TRBV2|few|.
CASSERYRVYQPQHF
TGTGCCAGCAGTGAAAGGTACAGGGTGTATCAGCCCCAGCATTTT
>TRBJ2-7|TRBV25-1|few|.
CASSADSHYEQYF
TGTGCCAGCAGCGCCGACAGCCACTACGAGCAGTACTTC
>TRBJ1-1|TRBV5-5|.|.
CASSSQELVTEAFF
TGTGCCAGCAGCTCCCAGGAGTTAGTCACTGAAGCTTTCTTT
>TRBJ1-5|TRBV7-2|many|TRBD1
CASSPTGTYNQPQHF
TGTGCCAGCAGCCCGACAGGGACCTACAATCAGCCCCAGCATTTT
>TRBJ2-3|TRBV24-1|few|.
CATSVGRQPLTDTQYF
TGTGCCACCAGTGTAGGGCGACAGCCCCTCACAGATACGCAGTATTTT
>TRBJ1-1|TRBV7-9|.|.
CASSRDGPEAFF
TGTGCCAGCAGCCGCGACGGGCCTGAAGCTTTCTTT
>TRBJ1-1|TRBV12-3/TRBV12-4|.|.
CASTQGLPEAFF
TGTGCCAGCACCCAAGGCCTTCCAGAAGCTTTCTTT
>TRBJ2-1|TRBV6-2/TRBV6-3|.|.
CASSYPAIEQFF
TGTGCCAGCAGTTACCCGGCAATTGAGCAGTTCTTC
>TRBJ1-2|TRBV12-3/TRBV12-4|.|.
CASSPTGWGVFYGYTF
TGTGCCAGCAGTCCAACAGGGTGGGGGGTTTTCTATGGCTACACCTTC
>TRBJ2-7|TRBV7-6|few|TRBD1
CASSPWTGGGVGEQYF
TGTGCCAGCAGCCCATGGACAGGGGGCGGAGTGGGCGAGCAGTACTTC
>TRBJ2-7|TRBV6-2/TRBV6-3|few|.
CASSYSTGYGGEQYF
TGTGCCAGCAGTTACTCGACTGGCTACGGGGGCGAGCAGTACTTC
>TRBJ2-5|TRBV9|few|TRBD2
CASSVGLGIGYQETQYF
TGTGCCAGCAGCGTTGGACTAGGAATAGGGTACCAAGAGACCCAGTACTTC
>TRBJ1-6|TRBV25-1|.|.
CASSDLSGPANNSPLHF
TGTGCCAGCAGTGACCTTAGCGGGCCAGCCAACAATTCACCCCTCCACTTT
>TRBJ2-7|TRBV5-6|.|.
CASSPGWLEQYF
TGTGCCAGCAGCCCCGGGTGGCTCGAGCAGTACTTC
>TRBJ1-2|TRBV7-3|few|.
CASSLSGGRGYTF
TGTGCCAGCAGCTTATCGGGGGGCCGTGGCTACACCTTC
>TRBJ1-1|TRBV7-3|.|.
CASSLTSSITEAFF
TGTGCCAGCAGCTTAACGTCGAGTATCACTGAAGCTTTCTTT
>TRBJ2-1|TRBV7-8|.|.
CASSLSIQNNEQFF
TGTGCCAGCAGCTTAAGTATCCAGAACAATGAGCAGTTCTTC
>TRBJ1-1|TRBV10-3|few|.
CAISEWDPSRSEAFF
TGTGCCATCAGTGAATGGGACCCTTCCCGTTCTGAAGCTTTCTTT
>TRBJ2-1|TRBV11-2|.|.
CASSLHITTIYNEQFF
TGTGCCAGCAGCCTACACATCACTACGATATACAATGAGCAGTTCTTC
>TRBJ1-2|TRBV7-9|.|.
CASSYLQVANGYTF
TGTGCCAGCAGCTACTTACAGGTTGCGAACGGCTACACCTTC
>TRBJ2-5|TRBV27|.|.
CASSFSDSRESQETQYF
TGTGCCAGCAGTTTTTCCGATAGTAGGGAGTCCCAAGAGACCCAGTACTTC
>TRBJ2-7|TRBV12-3/TRBV12-4|few|.
CASSPQQPSYEQYF
TGTGCCAGCAGTCCACAGCAACCCTCCTACGAGCAGTACTTC
>TRBJ1-1|TRBV12-3/TRBV12-4|.|TRBD1
CASSLSGGGEAFF
TGTGCCAGCAGTTTATCAGGGGGCGGTGAAGCTTTCTTT
>TRBJ2-1|TRBV27|.|TRBD2
CASSLRIGGRQDEQFF
TGTGCCAGCAGTTTACGGATTGGCGGGAGGCAGGATGAGCAGTTCTTC
>TRBJ2-7|TRBV4-3|medium-sized|.
CASSQTPDILWGEQYF
TGCGCCAGCAGCCAGACTCCGGACATCCTATGGGGGGAGCAGTACTTC